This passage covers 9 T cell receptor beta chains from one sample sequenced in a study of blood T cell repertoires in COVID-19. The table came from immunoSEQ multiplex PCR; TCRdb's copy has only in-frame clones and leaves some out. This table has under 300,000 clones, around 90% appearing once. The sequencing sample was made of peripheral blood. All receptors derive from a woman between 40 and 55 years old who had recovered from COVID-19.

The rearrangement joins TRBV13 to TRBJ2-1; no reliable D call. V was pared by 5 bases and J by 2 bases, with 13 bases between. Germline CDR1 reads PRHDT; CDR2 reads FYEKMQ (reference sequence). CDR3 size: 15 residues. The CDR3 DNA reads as TGTGCCAGCAGCCCGGTGTACGGTCCCTACAATGAGCAGTTCTTC. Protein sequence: CASSPVYGPYNEQFF.

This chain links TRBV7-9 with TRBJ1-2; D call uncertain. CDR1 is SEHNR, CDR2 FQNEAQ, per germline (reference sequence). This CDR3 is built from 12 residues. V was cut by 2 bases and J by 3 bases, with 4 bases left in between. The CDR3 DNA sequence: TGTGCCAGCAGCTTACGGGACTATGGCTACACCTTC. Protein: CASSLRDYGYTF.

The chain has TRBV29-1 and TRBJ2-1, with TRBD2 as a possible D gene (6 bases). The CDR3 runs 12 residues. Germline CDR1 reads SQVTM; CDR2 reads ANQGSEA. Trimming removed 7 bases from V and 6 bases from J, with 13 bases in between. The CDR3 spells CSAGSGVNEQFF. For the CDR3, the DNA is TGCAGCGCCGGTTCGGGGGTCAATGAGCAGTTCTTC.

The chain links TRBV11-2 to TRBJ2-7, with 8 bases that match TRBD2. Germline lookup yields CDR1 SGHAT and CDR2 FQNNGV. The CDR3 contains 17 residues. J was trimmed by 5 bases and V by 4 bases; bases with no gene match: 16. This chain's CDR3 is CASSSALVSGNTHEQYF. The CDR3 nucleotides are TGTGCCAGCAGCTCAGCCCTGGTTAGCGGGAATACCCACGAGCAGTACTTC.

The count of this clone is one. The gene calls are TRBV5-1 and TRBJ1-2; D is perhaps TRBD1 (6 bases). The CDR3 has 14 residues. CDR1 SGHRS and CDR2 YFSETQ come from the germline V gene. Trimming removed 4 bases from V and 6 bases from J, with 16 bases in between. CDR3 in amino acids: CASSPGGAGDGYTF. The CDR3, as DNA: TGCGCCAGCAGCCCGGGAGGTGCAGGGGATGGCTACACCTTC.

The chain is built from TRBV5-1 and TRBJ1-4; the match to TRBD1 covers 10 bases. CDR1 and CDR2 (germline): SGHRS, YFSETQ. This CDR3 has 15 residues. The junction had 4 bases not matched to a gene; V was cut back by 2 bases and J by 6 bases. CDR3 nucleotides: TGCGCCAGCAGCTTAGGCGGGACAGGGGATGAAAAACTGTTTTTT. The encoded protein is CASSLGGTGDEKLFF.

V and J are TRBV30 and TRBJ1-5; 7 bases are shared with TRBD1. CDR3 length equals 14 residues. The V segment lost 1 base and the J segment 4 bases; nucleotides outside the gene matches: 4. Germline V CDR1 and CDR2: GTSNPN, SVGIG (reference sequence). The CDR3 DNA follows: TGTGCCTGGAGTGCGGGACAGACTAATCAGCCCCAGCATTTT. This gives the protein CAWSAGQTNQPQHF.

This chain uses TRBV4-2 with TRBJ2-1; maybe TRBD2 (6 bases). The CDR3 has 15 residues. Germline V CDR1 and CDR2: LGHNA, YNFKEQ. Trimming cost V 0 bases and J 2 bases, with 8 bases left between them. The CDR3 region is CASSQDPGAYNEQFF. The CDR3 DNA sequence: TGTGCCAGCAGCCAAGATCCGGGAGCCTACAATGAGCAGTTCTTC.

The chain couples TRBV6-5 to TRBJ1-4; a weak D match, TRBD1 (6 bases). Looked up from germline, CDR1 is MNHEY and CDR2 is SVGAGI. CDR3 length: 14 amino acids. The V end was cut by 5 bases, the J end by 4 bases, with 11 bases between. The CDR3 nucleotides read TGTGCCAGCAGTCTAACAGGGAGTAATGAAAAACTGTTTTTT. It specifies CASSLTGSNEKLFF.